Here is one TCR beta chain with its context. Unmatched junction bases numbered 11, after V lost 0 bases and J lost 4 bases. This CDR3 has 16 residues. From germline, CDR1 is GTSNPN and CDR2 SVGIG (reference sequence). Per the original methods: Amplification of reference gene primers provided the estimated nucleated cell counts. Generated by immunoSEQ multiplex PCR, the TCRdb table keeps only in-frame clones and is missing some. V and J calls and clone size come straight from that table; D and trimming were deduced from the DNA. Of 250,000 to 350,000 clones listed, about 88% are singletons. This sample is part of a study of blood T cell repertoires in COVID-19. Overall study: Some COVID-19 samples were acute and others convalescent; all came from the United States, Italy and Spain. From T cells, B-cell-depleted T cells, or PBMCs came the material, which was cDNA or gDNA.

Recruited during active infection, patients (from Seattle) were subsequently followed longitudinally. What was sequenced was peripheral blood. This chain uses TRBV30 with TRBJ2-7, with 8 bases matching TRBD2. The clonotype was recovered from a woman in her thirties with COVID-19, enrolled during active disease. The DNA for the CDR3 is TGTGCCTGGAGTGTACGATCGGGAGGGCTCGGGTACGAGCAGTACTTC. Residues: CAWSVRSGGLGYEQYF. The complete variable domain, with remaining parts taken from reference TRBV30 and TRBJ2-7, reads SQTIHQWPATLVQPVGSPLSLECTVEGTSNPNLYWYRQAAGRGLQLLFYSVGIGQISSEVPQNLSASRPQDRQFILSSKKLLLSDSGFYLCAWSVRSGGLGYEQYFGPGTRLTVT.